The entry below gives a single T cell receptor (beta chain) sequence along with its context. Its antigen remains unidentified. Here immunoSEQ multiplex PCR was the method, and the copy in TCRdb shows in-frame clones only, minus some. The profile covers just over 60,000 clones, with 65% to 80% appearing a single time and less than 0.55% taken by the ten largest. This record belongs to a study of siplizumab effects on memory and regulatory T cells. Overall study findings and caveats: Confirmation was lacking for the suppressive function of proliferating Tregs derived from siplizumab cultures. Major contributors to the alloresponse seemed to be naive T cells, which also appeared more diverse than memory cells.

The CDR3 spans 11 residues. V was trimmed by 5 bases and J by 3 bases, leaving 8 bases between them. Germline CDR1 and CDR2: GTSNPN and SVGIG (reference sequence). Sequenced sample: memory CD4+ T cells sorted from blood. This chain links TRBV30 with TRBJ2-7; unclear D gene. This receptor was identified in a human donor in good health. Here the CDR3 reads CAWGIDYEQYF. DNA of the CDR3: TGTGCCTGGGGCATAGACTACGAGCAGTACTTC. Using reference TRBV30 and TRBJ2-7 for the parts outside the CDR3, the full variable domain is SQTIHQWPATLVQPVGSPLSLECTVEGTSNPNLYWYRQAAGRGLQLLFYSVGIGQISSEVPQNLSASRPQDRQFILSSKKLLLSDSGFYLCAWGIDYEQYFGPGTRLTVT.